This T cell receptor beta chain is from a study of regulatory T cells in long-lasting Graves disease. Time point in this sample: newly diagnosed GD, antithyroid drugs for less than 3 months. Construction of the TCR library relied on RNA isolated from PBMCs. Germline V CDR1 and CDR2: LGHNA, YNFKEQ. V gave up 1 base and J gave up 5 bases, with 12 bases separating them. This CDR3 is 15 amino acids long. Library construction for TCR beta used iRepertoire HTBI primers and Arm-PCR of CDR3 regions. One entry per CDR3 protein, called by TCRdb with MiXCR from the multiplex PCR reads. The data hold approximately 460,000 distinct CDR3 sequences, with about 17% observed a single time. These data were likewise used in another study, on T cells in Graves' hyperthyroidism and ophthalmopathy.

The receptor was isolated from a woman aged 25 to 39 with Graves disease. The rearrangement uses TRBV4-2 and TRBJ2-1; the D gene is possibly TRBD2 (5 bases). The sequenced sample was peripheral blood mononuclear cells (PBMCs), obtained at new diagnosis, from a patient treated with antithyroid drugs. In nucleotides, the CDR3 is TGTGCCAGCAGCCAAGGGATCAGCGGTAACAATGAGCAGTTCTTC. Translated: CASSQGISGNNEQFF.